These T cell receptor beta chains were read from a single sample in a study of T cell repertoires in cytomegalovirus infection. TCRdb processed the reads anew with MiXCR; each CDR3 protein has one entry. The sample shows under 350,000 distinct CDR3 sequences, more than 8% of them seen only once. The material sequenced was PBMCs. The receptors originated from a human donor in good health (CMV status not recorded). Some clones in this sample may be carry-over from other donors' samples. CDR3s include the opening cysteine and the closing phenylalanine or tryptophan. A D gene is named only where the DNA matches it firmly. Clone size is not always given. Where it is, it says once, few, many or a class for expanded clones.

>TRBV5-4|NA|TRBJ1-2|NA
TGTGCCAGCAGCTTTTTAGGGCCTAACTATGGCTACACCTTC
CASSFLGPNYGYTF
>TRBV5-4|few|TRBJ2-1|NA
TGTGCCAGCACCCGTGGAGAGGGGGTGGGGAATGAGCAGTTCTTC
CASTRGEGVGNEQFF
>TRBV28|many|TRBJ1-5|NA
TGTGCCAGCAGCCCGGGACTTGGGAGCAATCAGCCCCAGCATTTT
CASSPGLGSNQPQHF
>TRBV18|few|TRBJ1-1|NA
TGTGCCAGCTCACCAAGGCAGGCGAACACTGAAGCTTTCTTT
CASSPRQANTEAFF
>TRBV28|many|TRBJ2-3|NA
TGTGCCAGCAGTCAAAAGAATTCTAGGGACCCCCGAGCCCTCGCGGATACGCAGTATTTT
CASSQKNSRDPRALADTQYF
>TRBV14|NA|TRBJ1-4|NA
TGTGCCAGCAGCCAAGCCACAGGTTTAGGAGGTGAAAAACTGTTTTTT
CASSQATGLGGEKLFF
>TRBV29-1|few|TRBJ1-2|NA
TGCAGCGTTGAAGAGGGGGGCCATGGCTACACCTTC
CSVEEGGHGYTF
>TRBV6-1|many|TRBJ1-4|NA
TGTGCCAGCAGTGAAGCCGATGAAAAACTGTTTTTT
CASSEADEKLFF
>TRBV7-2|NA|TRBJ1-1|NA
TGTGCCAGCAGCTCAATCGGGACCATGGAGGGTGGCGCTGAAGCTTTCTTT
CASSSIGTMEGGAEAFF
>TRBV5-4|few|TRBJ1-3|NA
TGTGCCAGCAGCTTGGACGGGTCGGGATGGGACACCATATATTTT
CASSLDGSGWDTIYF
>TRBV18|many|TRBJ1-5|NA
TGTGCCAGCTCACCTCAAAATAGCAATCAGCCCCAGCATTTT
CASSPQNSNQPQHF
>TRBV20-1|NA|TRBJ2-5|NA
TGCAGTGTAAGAGGGGAAGATGGAGAGACCCAGTACTTC
CSVRGEDGETQYF
>TRBV12-3/TRBV12-4|NA|TRBJ2-2|NA
TGTGCCTCAGACGAGGGGTACACCGGGGAGCTGTTTTTT
CASDEGYTGELFF
>TRBV7-9|few|TRBJ2-3|NA
TGTGCCACCGCTTCGCCCACAGATACGCAGTATTTT
CATASPTDTQYF
>TRBV13|NA|TRBJ2-7|NA
TGTGCCAGCAGCTTAAGGCAGGGCGACTACGAGCAGTACTTC
CASSLRQGDYEQYF
>TRBV7-2|many|TRBJ2-3|TRBD1
TGTGCCAGCAGCTCCAAGGGACAGCGCACAGATACGCAGTATTTT
CASSSKGQRTDTQYF
>TRBV7-3|many|TRBJ2-3|TRBD2
TGTGCCAGCACCCCCGGGGGAGGGAACATAGATACGCAGTATTTT
CASTPGGGNIDTQYF
>TRBV7-6|many|TRBJ1-1|NA
TGTGCCAGCAGCTTCTCGACAGGACCCGTTGAAGCTTTCTTT
CASSFSTGPVEAFF
>TRBV7-9|few|TRBJ1-1|NA
TGTGCCAGCAGCTTAGCAATAGGGATCACTGAAGCTTTCTTT
CASSLAIGITEAFF
>TRBV28|many|TRBJ1-2|NA
TGTGCCAGCAGTTTATTGGGGGGTGGAGGCTACACCTTC
CASSLLGGGGYTF
>TRBV12-3/TRBV12-4|many|TRBJ1-5|NA
TGTGCCAGCAGTGGGACCTTTAATCAGCCCCAGCATTTT
CASSGTFNQPQHF
>TRBV4-2|NA|TRBJ2-3|TRBD1
TGTGCCAGCAGCCACCTCCCCGGGACAGGTGGGGCAGATACGCAGTATTTT
CASSHLPGTGGADTQYF